This entry lists 13 T cell receptor beta chains sequenced from one sample in a study of shared clonotypes between healthy human individuals. The method was immunoSEQ multiplex PCR; TCRdb's version includes in-frame clones alone and lacks a portion of them. The table shows some 1.5 million clones, with around 95% occurring only once. The sequencing input was naive CD4+ T cells sorted from blood. Subset defined: CD45RA+ positively selected. Source of these receptors: a man under 40 in good health.

The genes are TRBV29-1 and TRBJ2-1, with a possible D match to TRBD2 (6 bases). Trimming took off 6 bases at V and 1 base at J, with 13 bases between the two ends. This CDR3 is built from 14 residues. Germline lookup yields CDR1 SQVTM and CDR2 ANQGSEA. The CDR3: CSVIGTYSYNEQFF. CDR3 nucleotide sequence: TGCAGCGTCATCGGGACTTATTCCTACAATGAGCAGTTCTTC.

V is TRBV11-1 and J is TRBJ2-7, with TRBD2 matching over 15 bases. The germline V gene encodes CDR1 SGHAT and CDR2 FQDESV (reference sequence). This CDR3 has 18 residues. V trimming: 5 bases; J trimming: 0 bases; junction bases outside the gene matches: 8. In nucleotides, the CDR3 is TGTGCCAGCAGCCGGCCGGGACTAGCGGGAGGTCTCTCCTACGAGCAGTACTTC. This gives the protein CASSRPGLAGGLSYEQYF.

V and J are TRBV7-9 and TRBJ1-1, with D possibly matching TRBD1 (5 bases). The CDR3 totals 14 residues. Germline V gene data show CDR1 as SEHNR and CDR2 as FQNEAQ (reference sequence). Between the trimmed V and J ends, which lost 3 bases and 4 bases, there was a span of 12 bases. CDR3 DNA: TGTGCCAGCAGCTTGAATGGGGGAGTCACTGAAGCTTTCTTT. As protein: CASSLNGGVTEAFF.

The V gene is TRBV5-4, the J gene TRBJ1-4; D call uncertain. Trimming removed 4 bases at V and 0 bases at J, with 13 bases between. The germline V gene encodes CDR1 SGHNT and CDR2 YYREEE (reference sequence). This CDR3 has 16 residues. The CDR3 nucleotides are TGTGCCAGCAGCCGCACCCCGGAGGCAACTAATGAAAAACTGTTTTTT. Translated: CASSRTPEATNEKLFF.

The chain has TRBV5-1 and TRBJ2-1, with 7 bases matching TRBD1. Germline V gene data show CDR1 as SGHRS and CDR2 as YFSETQ. This CDR3 comprises 14 residues. Germline trimming cut 0 bases from V and 8 bases from J; bases unmatched to any gene: 5. CDR3 in DNA: TGCGCCAGCAGCTTGGAAGGGACAGCTGATGAGCAGTTCTTC. Amino acid sequence: CASSLEGTADEQFF.

The chain carries TRBV19 and TRBJ2-2; D possibly corresponds to TRBD1 (6 bases). The CDR3 spans 13 residues. Trimming removed 5 bases at V and 5 bases at J, with 9 bases between. Germline assignment: CDR1 LNHDA and CDR2 SQIVND (reference sequence). CDR3 nucleotides: TGTGCCAGTAGTGTCGGACAGACCGGGGAGCTGTTTTTT. Protein: CASSVGQTGELFF. Based on the CDR3 plus reference TRBV19 and TRBJ2-2, the full variable domain is DGGITQSPKYLFRKEGQNVTLSCEQNLNHDAMYWYRQDPGQGLRLIYYSQIVNDFQKGDIAEGYSVSREKKESFPLTVTSAQKNPTAFYLCASSVGQTGELFFGEGSRLTVL.

This chain joins TRBV9 and TRBJ2-3; D remains unclear. CDR3 length equals 15 residues. Trimming cost V 4 bases and J 6 bases, with 18 bases left between them. Germline-derived CDR1 and CDR2 are SGDLS and YYNGEE. The CDR3 bases are TGTGCCAGCAGCCCAAACGGTGGTTACGGGGATACGCAGTATTTT. Translation: CASSPNGGYGDTQYF.

The chain joins TRBV19 to TRBJ1-2; perhaps TRBD1 as D (6 bases). CDR3 size: 14 residues. Germline loops: CDR1 LNHDA, CDR2 SQIVND (reference sequence). Deletions cut 10 bases from V and 4 bases from J, with 19 bases between. As DNA, the CDR3 is TGTGCCACCGCCCGTGGGGGGCCCGGCTATGGCTACACCTTC. Translated, it gives CATARGGPGYGYTF. The full variable domain, its missing parts supplied by reference TRBV19 and TRBJ1-2, is DGGITQSPKYLFRKEGQNVTLSCEQNLNHDAMYWYRQDPGQGLRLIYYSQIVNDFQKGDIAEGYSVSREKKESFPLTVTSAQKNPTAFYLCATARGGPGYGYTFGSGTRLTVV.

This clone showed up just once. J is TRBJ2-5 and V is TRBV28; TRBD1 is a possible D gene (6 bases). CDR1 MDHEN and CDR2 SYDVKM come from the germline V gene. Trimming shortened V by 10 bases and J by 1 base, and 10 bases separated the two germline ends. The CDR3 spans 12 residues. CDR3 region: CAIGTLQETQYF. CDR3 coding DNA: TGTGCCATCGGGACACTCCAAGAGACCCAGTACTTC.

The chain employs TRBV28 and TRBJ1-5, with D maybe TRBD1 (5 bases). Trimming cost V 3 bases and J 6 bases, with 15 bases left between them. The V gene's germline CDR1 is MDHEN and CDR2 SYDVKM. The CDR3 totals 15 residues. CDR3 in amino acids: CASSFAGRVAQPQHF. The DNA of the CDR3 is TGTGCCAGCAGTTTTGCAGGGAGAGTAGCTCAGCCCCAGCATTTT.

The rearrangement uses TRBV9 and TRBJ2-1; tentatively, D is TRBD1 or TRBD2 (5 bases each). This CDR3 region has 14 residues. CDR1 is SGDLS and CDR2 is YYNGEE in the germline V gene. The germline V and J ends were trimmed by 3 bases and 12 bases, with 19 bases remaining between them. CDR3 coding DNA: TGTGCCAGCAGCGCCCGGGGCGAGTTGCGCCCGCAGTTCTTC. Translation gives CASSARGELRPQFF.

The chain joins TRBV2 to TRBJ1-2; D is ambiguous. Germline V gene data show CDR1 as SNHLY and CDR2 as FYNNEI. This CDR3 is built from 13 residues. The germline V and J ends were trimmed by 4 bases and 4 bases, with 10 bases remaining between them. CDR3 protein: CASSAGLRYGYTF. DNA for the CDR3: TGTGCCAGCAGTGCCGGACTGCGCTATGGCTACACCTTC.

The J gene is TRBJ1-1, the V gene TRBV27, with D unresolved. The germline CDR1 and CDR2 sequences are MNHEY and SMNVEV (reference sequence). Trimming took off 4 bases at V and 10 bases at J, with 10 bases between the two ends. The CDR3 runs to 11 residues. The CDR3 region is CASSSARVAFF. CDR3 DNA: TGTGCCAGCAGTTCTGCTCGCGTAGCTTTCTTT.